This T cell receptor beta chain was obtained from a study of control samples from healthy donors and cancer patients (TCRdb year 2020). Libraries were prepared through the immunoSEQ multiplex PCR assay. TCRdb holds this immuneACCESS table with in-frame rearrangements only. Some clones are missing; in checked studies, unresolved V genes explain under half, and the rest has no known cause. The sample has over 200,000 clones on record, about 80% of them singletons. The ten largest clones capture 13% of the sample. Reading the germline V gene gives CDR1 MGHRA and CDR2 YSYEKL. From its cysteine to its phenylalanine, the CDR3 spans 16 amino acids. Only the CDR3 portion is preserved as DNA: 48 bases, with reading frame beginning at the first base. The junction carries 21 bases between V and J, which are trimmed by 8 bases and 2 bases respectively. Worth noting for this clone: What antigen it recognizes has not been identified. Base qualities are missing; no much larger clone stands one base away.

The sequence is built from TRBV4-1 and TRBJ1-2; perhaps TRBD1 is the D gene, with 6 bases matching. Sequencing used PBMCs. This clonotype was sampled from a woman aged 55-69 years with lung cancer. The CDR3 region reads CASAGTEGGRNYGYTF. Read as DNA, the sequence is TGCGCCAGCGCAGGGACCGAGGGGGGACGAAACTATGGCTACACCTTC.